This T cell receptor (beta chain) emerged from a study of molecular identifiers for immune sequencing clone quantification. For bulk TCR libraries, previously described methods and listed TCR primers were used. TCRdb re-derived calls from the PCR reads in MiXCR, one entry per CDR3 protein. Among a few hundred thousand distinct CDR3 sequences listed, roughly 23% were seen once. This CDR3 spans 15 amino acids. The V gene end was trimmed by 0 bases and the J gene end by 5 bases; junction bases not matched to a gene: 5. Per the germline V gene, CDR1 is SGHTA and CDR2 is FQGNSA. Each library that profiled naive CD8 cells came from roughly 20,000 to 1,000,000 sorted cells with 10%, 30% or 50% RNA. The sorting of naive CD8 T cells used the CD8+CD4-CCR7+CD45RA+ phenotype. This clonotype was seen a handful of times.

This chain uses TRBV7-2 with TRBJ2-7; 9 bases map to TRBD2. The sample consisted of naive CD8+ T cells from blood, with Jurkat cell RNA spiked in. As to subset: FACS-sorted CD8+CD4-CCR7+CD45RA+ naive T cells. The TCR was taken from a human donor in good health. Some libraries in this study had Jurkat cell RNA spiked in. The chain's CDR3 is CASSLAGLAGNEQYF. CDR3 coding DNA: TGTGCCAGCAGCTTAGCGGGCCTAGCGGGAAACGAGCAGTACTTC.